Each of the 11 T cell receptor beta chains below was sequenced from the same sample in a study of beta chain features in type 1 diabetes. Notes on the study in general: Patients with Type 1 diabetes showed moderately but significantly shorter TCRB CDR3s in all four CD4+ subsets.

These receptors lack a known antigen. Of the isolated RNA, all was reverse transcribed, and so the sequenced material was expressed TCRB transcripts. Using immunoSEQ multiplex PCR, the repertoire was profiled, and TCRdb retains in-frame clones only, with some absent. The sample records about 140,000 clones, 13% being singletons. Sample: central memory CD4+ T cells from blood. The receptors here all came from a man younger than 35 with type 1 diabetes.

A few counts support this clone. This chain joins TRBV2 and TRBJ2-3; no reliable D call. V was shortened by 10 bases and J by 0 bases, with 14 bases between the two germline ends. CDR3 length: 14 amino acids. Germline V gives CDR1 SNHLY, CDR2 FYNNEI. The CDR3 reads CATSRTDSTDTQYF. The CDR3 DNA reads as TGTGCCACTAGTAGGACGGACAGCACAGATACGCAGTATTTT.

J is TRBJ1-1 and V is TRBV10-2; D possibly corresponds to TRBD1 (6 bases). CDR3 length: 14 amino acids. Germline assignment: CDR1 WSHSY and CDR2 SAAADI. The germline V and J ends were trimmed by 5 bases and 0 bases, with 10 bases remaining between them. CDR3 region: CASSKTGMNTEAFF. CDR3 DNA: TGCGCCAGCAGTAAAACAGGGATGAACACTGAAGCTTTCTTT.

This clone showed up just a few times. The gene calls are TRBV18 and TRBJ1-1; 7 bases line up with TRBD1. Germline V gene sequence: CDR1 KGHSH, CDR2 LQKENI. The CDR3 length is 14 residues. After removal of 5 bases from V and 6 bases from J, the junction contained 9 bases not matched to a gene. The CDR3 region is CASSKQGSNSEAFF. The CDR3 DNA sequence: TGTGCCAGCTCAAAACAGGGGAGTAACTCTGAAGCTTTCTTT.

This clone was detected a few times. This rearrangement joins TRBV7-2 to TRBJ1-2, with TRBD1 matching over 7 bases. Germline V gene sequence: CDR1 SGHTA, CDR2 FQGNSA. After removal of 5 bases from V and 8 bases from J, the junction contained 11 bases not matched to a gene. CDR3 length equals 14 residues. The DNA for the CDR3 is TGTGCCAGCAGCCCTTATGAGACAGGGAAAGGCTACACCTTC. Encoded protein: CASSPYETGKGYTF.

This chain joins TRBV29-1 and TRBJ1-1, with 11 bases identical to TRBD1. This CDR3 spans 15 amino acids. Germline values: CDR1 SQVTM, CDR2 ANQGSEA. J lost 5 bases, V lost 0 bases, and 5 bases had no gene match. Here the CDR3 DNA reads TGCAGCGTTGAAGATCGGACAGGGGGCGAAACTGAAGCTTTCTTT. Amino acids: CSVEDRTGGETEAFF.

The chain carries TRBV14 and TRBJ2-3; TRBD2 aligns across 7 bases. This CDR3 has 18 residues. CDR1 and CDR2 (germline): SGHDN, FVKESK. The V gene end was trimmed by 2 bases and the J gene end by 4 bases; junction bases not matched to a gene: 15. CDR3 sequence: CASSQLGNRLAGSDTQYF. CDR3 DNA: TGTGCCAGCAGCCAATTGGGGAACCGACTAGCCGGGTCAGATACGCAGTATTTT. Full variable domain (remainder filled in from reference TRBV14 and TRBJ2-3): EAGVTQFPSHSVIEKGQTVTLRCDPISGHDNLYWYRRVMGKEIKFLLHFVKESKQDESGMPNNRFLAERTGGTYSTLKVQPAELEDSGVYFCASSQLGNRLAGSDTQYFGPGTRLTVL.

This sequence joins TRBV7-9 and TRBJ2-7; unclear D gene. This CDR3 comprises 13 residues. Germline assignment: CDR1 SEHNR and CDR2 FQNEAQ (reference sequence). Trimming cost V 3 bases and J 3 bases, with 9 bases left between them. CDR3 region: CASSFGQVYEQYF. DNA for the CDR3: TGTGCCAGCAGCTTCGGGCAGGTCTACGAGCAGTACTTC.

The chain joins TRBV14 to TRBJ1-2; D not resolved. CDR1 is SGHDN, CDR2 FVKESK, per germline. The CDR3 runs to 16 residues. V lost 0 bases to trimming and J lost 4 bases, with 15 bases between them. The CDR3 DNA sequence: TGTGCCAGCAGCCAAGATAATTCCCCAGAGGGCTATGGCTACACCTTC. Encoded protein: CASSQDNSPEGYGYTF.

This clone came up a few times. The chain links TRBV29-1 to TRBJ2-2; 11 bases match TRBD2. V trimming: 7 bases; J trimming: 4 bases; junction bases outside the gene matches: 8. There are 15 residues in the CDR3. The germline V gene encodes CDR1 SQVTM and CDR2 ANQGSEA. The CDR3 here is CSAQDGTSGTGELFF. The CDR3 region has the DNA TGCAGCGCCCAAGACGGGACTAGCGGCACCGGGGAGCTGTTTTTT.

This clone was detected a few times. The chain carries TRBV29-1 and TRBJ2-3; D unresolved. Per the germline V gene, CDR1 is SQVTM and CDR2 is ANQGSEA. Trimming took 8 bases from V and 1 from J, leaving 10 bases between them. The CDR3 contains 12 residues. CDR3 loop: CSLAPGTDTQYF. The CDR3 DNA is TGCAGCCTGGCGCCGGGCACAGATACGCAGTATTTT.

The gene calls are TRBV10-3 and TRBJ1-3, with 7 positions matching TRBD1. Germline V gives CDR1 ENHRY, CDR2 SYGVKD. There are 16 residues in the CDR3. V lost 7 bases to trimming and J lost 0 bases; unmatched junction nucleotides: 9. CDR3 residues: CAINEGQRSSGNTIYF. In DNA, the CDR3 is TGTGCCATCAACGAGGGACAGCGATCCTCTGGAAACACCATATATTTT.